Each of the 16 T cell receptor beta chains below was sequenced from the same sample in a study of blood T cell repertoires in COVID-19. Using immunoSEQ multiplex PCR, the repertoire was profiled, and TCRdb retains in-frame clones only, with some absent. The sample has about 130,000 clones, around 85% seen once. Sequenced input: peripheral blood. These receptors were collected from a woman between 45 and 60 years old who had recovered from COVID-19.

This clone occurred a few times. The chain has TRBV4-1 and TRBJ1-1; tentatively, D is TRBD1 (6 bases). The CDR3 sequence is 21 residues long. The V end was cut by 2 bases, the J end by 3 bases, with 31 bases between. In germline, CDR1 is MGHRA, CDR2 YSYEKL. The chain's CDR3 is CASSQLRGRSSYRVRDTEAFF. Here the CDR3 DNA reads TGCGCCAGCAGCCAACTAAGGGGCCGTTCTTCGTACAGGGTTAGGGACACTGAAGCTTTCTTT.

This clone was counted between two and nine times. CDR3 sequence reads: CASSLGLTGAGANVLTF. DNA of the CDR3: TGTGCCAGCAGCTTGGGCCTCACAGGGGCTGGGGCCAACGTCCTGACTTTC. This chain links TRBV5-6 with TRBJ2-6; 7 nucleotides agree with TRBD1. Germline-derived CDR1 and CDR2 are SGHDT and YYEEEE. The CDR3 covers 17 residues. V was clipped by 0 bases and J by 2 bases; unmatched bases: 5.

The chain has TRBV7-9 and TRBJ2-3, with 10 bases identical to TRBD2. Looked up from germline, CDR1 is SEHNR and CDR2 is FQNEAQ (reference sequence). This CDR3 is built from 17 residues. V gave up 9 bases and J gave up 4 bases; unmatched junction bases: 16. The CDR3 DNA reads as TGTGCCAGTCAAAGGACTAGCGGCACCCAAGGGGCAGATACGCAGTATTTT. Protein sequence: CASQRTSGTQGADTQYF.

The CDR3 DNA reads as TGTGCCAGCAGCCCCCATCTAGGGACAGGGGTGGACGAGCAGTACTTC. It encodes CASSPHLGTGVDEQYF. The gene calls are TRBV4-2 and TRBJ2-7, with TRBD1 matching over 10 bases. CDR3 size: 16 residues. Germline V gene sequence: CDR1 LGHNA, CDR2 YNFKEQ. V lost 4 bases to trimming and J lost 5 bases; unmatched junction nucleotides: 11.

The chain combines TRBV6-2 or TRBV6-3 with TRBJ2-7, with D possibly being TRBD2 (5 bases). This CDR3 is 12 amino acids long. Germline V lookup: CDR1 MNHEY, CDR2 SVGEGT. Trimming removed 4 bases from V and 7 bases from J, with 11 bases in between. The CDR3 DNA reads TGTGCCAGCAGTTCGAGGGTGCGGGAGCAGTACTTC. It translates to CASSSRVREQYF.

V and J are TRBV2 and TRBJ1-5; the match to TRBD1 covers 10 bases. V trimming: 6 bases; J trimming: 0 bases; junction bases outside the gene matches: 5. The CDR3 totals 16 residues. The germline gives CDR1 SNHLY, CDR2 FYNNEI. CDR3 DNA sequence: TGTGCCAGCAGAAAGACAGGGGGCTATAGCAATCAGCCCCAGCATTTT. Encoded protein: CASRKTGGYSNQPQHF.

V and J are TRBV4-2 and TRBJ2-2; D may be TRBD2 (5 bases). V was shortened by 0 bases and J by 5 bases, with 13 bases between the two germline ends. Germline CDR1 reads LGHNA; CDR2 reads YNFKEQ. This CDR3 is built from 16 residues. The chain's CDR3 is CASSQERLARTGELFF. The CDR3 DNA follows: TGTGCCAGCAGCCAAGAGCGGTTAGCGCGAACCGGGGAGCTGTTTTTT.

This chain uses TRBV7-2 with TRBJ1-2; D is unresolved. CDR1 is SGHTA, CDR2 FQGNSA, per germline. Trimming removed 4 bases from V and 1 base from J, with 10 bases in between. CDR3 length: 14 residues. CDR3 in amino acids: CASSSPVLNYGYTF. The DNA of the CDR3 is TGTGCCAGCAGCTCGCCGGTCCTTAACTATGGCTACACCTTC. Full variable domain (missing parts from reference TRBV7-2 and TRBJ1-2): GAGVSQSPSNKVTEKGKDVELRCDPISGHTALYWYRQSLGQGLEFLIYFQGNSAPDKSGLPSDRFSAERTGGSVSTLTIQRTQQEDSAVYLCASSSPVLNYGYTFGSGTRLTVV.

V gene TRBV7-9 combines with J gene TRBJ2-7; perhaps TRBD1 as D (5 bases). Trimming removed 5 bases at V and 2 bases at J, with 16 bases between. CDR1 and CDR2 from the germline V gene are SEHNR and FQNEAQ (reference sequence). The CDR3 runs 15 residues. The CDR3 reads CASSQVSGLTYEQYF. The DNA for the CDR3 is TGTGCCAGCAGCCAAGTATCAGGGTTGACCTACGAGCAGTACTTC. Combining the CDR3 with reference TRBV7-9 and TRBJ2-7 gives the whole variable domain DTGVSQNPRHKITKRGQNVTFRCDPISEHNRLYWYRQTLGQGPEFLTYFQNEAQLEKSRLLSDRFSAERPKGSFSTLEIQRTEQGDSAMYLCASSQVSGLTYEQYFGPGTRLTVT.

The chain links TRBV5-4 to TRBJ1-3, with 7 bases identical to TRBD1. In germline, CDR1 is SGHNT, CDR2 YYREEE (reference sequence). This CDR3 has 12 amino acids. J lost 4 bases, V lost 6 bases, and 1 base had no gene match. The CDR3: CASKGAGNTIYF. CDR3 nucleotides: TGTGCCAGCAAGGGGGCAGGAAACACCATATATTTT.

The rearrangement joins TRBV2 to TRBJ1-1, with D possibly matching TRBD1 (6 bases). The germline V gene has CDR1 SNHLY and CDR2 FYNNEI. The CDR3 spans 15 residues. V shed 5 bases and J shed 1 base, with 14 bases lying between them. CDR3 DNA sequence: TGTGCCAGCAGTCCTTCACAGGGCCGGAACACTGAAGCTTTCTTT. It is translated as CASSPSQGRNTEAFF.

The genes are TRBV27 and TRBJ2-3; D perhaps matches TRBD1 (5 bases). Germline V lookup: CDR1 MNHEY, CDR2 SMNVEV (reference sequence). CDR3 length: 13 residues. V lost 6 bases to trimming and J lost 6 bases, with 13 bases between them. The CDR3 loop is CASRGSGRDTQYF. CDR3 sequence (DNA): TGTGCCAGCAGGGGGTCAGGGCGGGATACGCAGTATTTT.

Here the CDR3 DNA reads TGTGCCAGCATGAGGGCCCGAAATCAGCCCCAGCATTTT. Protein product: CASMRARNQPQHF. V and J are TRBV2 and TRBJ1-5, with no clear D. Germline V gene lookup returns CDR1 SNHLY and CDR2 FYNNEI. The CDR3 sequence is 13 residues long. Trimming took off 7 bases at V and 4 bases at J, with 11 bases between the two ends.

The chain recombines TRBV4-3 with TRBJ1-1, with D perhaps matching TRBD1 (6 bases). CDR1 is LGHNA and CDR2 is YSLEER in the germline V gene. V dropped 0 bases and J dropped 5 bases, with 10 bases sitting between them. The CDR3 totals 14 residues. The CDR3 sequence: CASSQDGRGTEAFF. CDR3 in DNA: TGCGCCAGCAGCCAAGATGGGAGGGGGACTGAAGCTTTCTTT.

This clone was observed a single time. This rearrangement joins TRBV5-1 to TRBJ1-1; 10 nucleotides agree with TRBD1. The CDR3 consists of 13 residues. Trimming removed 4 bases from V and 7 bases from J; junction bases left unmatched: 4. Germline V CDR1 and CDR2: SGHRS, YFSETQ. In DNA, the CDR3 is TGCGCCAGCAGCCAAGGGACAGGGGTTGAAGCTTTCTTT. Translation: CASSQGTGVEAFF.

The CDR3: CASNTGAGNQPQHF. The CDR3 DNA is TGTGCCAGTAATACAGGGGCCGGGAATCAGCCCCAGCATTTT. The chain recombines TRBV19 with TRBJ1-5, with 7 bases aligning to TRBD1. Trimming cost V 7 bases and J 4 bases; bases outside gene matches: 7. Per the germline V gene, CDR1 is LNHDA and CDR2 is SQIVND (reference sequence). This CDR3 is built from 14 residues.